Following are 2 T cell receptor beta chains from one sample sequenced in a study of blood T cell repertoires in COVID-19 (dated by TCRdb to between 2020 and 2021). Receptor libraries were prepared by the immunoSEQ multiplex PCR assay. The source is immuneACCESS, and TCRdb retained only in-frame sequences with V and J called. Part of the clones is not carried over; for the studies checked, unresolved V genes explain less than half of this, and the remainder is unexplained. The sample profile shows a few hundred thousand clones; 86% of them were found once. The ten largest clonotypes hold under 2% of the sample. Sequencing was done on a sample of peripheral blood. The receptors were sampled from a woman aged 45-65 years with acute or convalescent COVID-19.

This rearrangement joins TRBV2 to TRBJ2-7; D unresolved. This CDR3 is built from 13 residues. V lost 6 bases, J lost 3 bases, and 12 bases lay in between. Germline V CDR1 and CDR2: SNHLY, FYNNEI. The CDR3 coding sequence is TGTGCCAGCAGGACGGATAGGAGCTACGAGCAGTACTTC. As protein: CASRTDRSYEQYF.

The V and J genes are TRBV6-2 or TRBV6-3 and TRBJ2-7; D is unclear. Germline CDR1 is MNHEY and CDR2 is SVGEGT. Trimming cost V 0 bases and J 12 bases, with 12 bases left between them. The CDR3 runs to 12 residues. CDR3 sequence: CASSYSFRVRYF. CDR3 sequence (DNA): TGTGCCAGCAGTTACTCATTCCGGGTCCGGTACTTC.